A single sample is the source of the 29 T cell receptor beta chains below, sequenced in a study of CD8+ T cells in alopecia areata. Sequencing used cDNA as its template, made by extracting RNA and reverse transcribing it. Only in-frame clones appear in the TCRdb table, and some are missing; sequencing was by immunoSEQ multiplex PCR. The sample gives approximately 150,000 clones, 62% of which show up once; 30% to 45% is in the top ten. Sequencing was done on a sample of CD8+ T cells sorted from blood. The receptors here all came from a human donor in good health.

This sequence joins TRBV7-9 and TRBJ1-2, with 8 bases that match TRBD1. This CDR3 is 15 amino acids long. CDR1 and CDR2 from the germline V gene are SEHNR and FQNEAQ (reference sequence). With 3 bases clipped from V and 4 bases from J, the junction kept 7 bases outside the gene matches. CDR3 bases: TGTGCCAGCAGCTTGGTGGGACAGGCGGTCTATGGCTACACCTTC. It is translated as CASSLVGQAVYGYTF.

The chain joins TRBV7-8 to TRBJ2-2; D remains ambiguous. The germline V and J ends were trimmed by 1 base and 3 bases, with 6 bases remaining between them. The CDR3 loop spans 14 amino acids. CDR1 and CDR2 (germline): SGHVS, FQNEAQ. The CDR3 nucleotides are TGTGCCAGCAGCTTAGGTCCATACACCGGGGAGCTGTTTTTT. The encoded protein is CASSLGPYTGELFF.

V and J are TRBV7-9 and TRBJ2-5, with D uncertain. The germline V and J ends were trimmed by 6 bases and 3 bases, with 17 bases remaining between them. From germline, CDR1 is SEHNR and CDR2 FQNEAQ (reference sequence). The length of the CDR3 is 15 residues. CDR3 sequence: CASSKNDPWEETQYF. In nucleotides, the CDR3 is TGTGCCAGCAGTAAGAACGACCCTTGGGAAGAGACCCAGTACTTC.

The CDR3, as DNA: TGTGCCAGCAGTTTAGGAGGGGCGCGCACAGATACGCAGTATTTT. Its translation: CASSLGGARTDTQYF. The gene calls are TRBV27 and TRBJ2-3; tentative D call: TRBD2 (6 bases). This CDR3 is 15 amino acids long. Germline V gives CDR1 MNHEY, CDR2 SMNVEV (reference sequence). Trimming cost V 2 bases and J 1 base, with 10 bases left between them.

The rearrangement joins TRBV5-6 to TRBJ2-1; D is possibly TRBD2 (6 bases). The germline gives CDR1 SGHDT, CDR2 YYEEEE. This CDR3 comprises 12 residues. The V end lost 4 bases, the J end lost 10 bases, and 12 bases lay between the germline ends. CDR3 bases: TGTGCCAGCAGCCTGGGGCGGGGCGAGCAGTTCTTC. Translation gives CASSLGRGEQFF.

The sample holds one count of this clone. The chain is built from TRBV7-2 and TRBJ2-5; 10 bases are shared with TRBD2. This CDR3 region has 19 residues. The ends lost 5 bases at V and 5 bases at J; junction bases unmatched: 20. The germline V gene has CDR1 SGHTA and CDR2 FQGNSA. DNA of the CDR3: TGTGCCAGCAGCATAAGGACTAGCGGAAGGATAGGTGGCGGGGAGACCCAGTACTTC. The encoded protein is CASSIRTSGRIGGGETQYF.

This clone was seen a single time. The chain carries TRBV5-4 and TRBJ2-7; no definite D call. CDR1 and CDR2 from the germline V gene are SGHNT and YYREEE (reference sequence). V was cut by 2 bases and J by 5 bases, with 11 bases left in between. The CDR3 length is 13 residues. This CDR3 reads CASSLGRIHEQYF. The CDR3 DNA follows: TGTGCCAGCAGCTTAGGGCGAATCCACGAGCAGTACTTC.

A note on this clone: This CDR3 is also generated by other DNA sequences in the sample. J is TRBJ2-7 and V is TRBV9, with unresolved D. The CDR3 runs to 13 residues. The germline V gene encodes CDR1 SGDLS and CDR2 YYNGEE. V lost 0 bases to trimming and J lost 3 bases, with 7 bases between them. The CDR3 sequence is CASSVGPSYEQYF. The CDR3 DNA follows: TGTGCCAGCAGCGTAGGTCCTAGCTACGAGCAGTACTTC.

The count of this clone is one. The chain recombines TRBV13 with TRBJ1-4; D unclear. The germline CDR1 and CDR2 sequences are PRHDT and FYEKMQ (reference sequence). Trimming took 5 bases from V and 7 from J, leaving 5 bases between them. The CDR3 is 11 amino acids. CDR3 region: CASSRGEKLFF. The CDR3, as DNA: TGTGCCAGCAGCCGGGGTGAAAAACTGTTTTTT.

The V gene is TRBV7-9, the J gene TRBJ2-2; D not certain. Trimming shortened V by 8 bases and J by 0 bases, and 25 bases separated the two germline ends. The V gene's germline CDR1 is SEHNR and CDR2 FQNEAQ (reference sequence). The CDR3 spans 19 residues. The CDR3 region has the DNA TGTGCCAGCTCAGCTTTGGCGGTGAGCAGGTCATCGAACACCGGGGAGCTGTTTTTT. The encoded protein is CASSALAVSRSSNTGELFF.

V usage is TRBV29-1 and J usage is TRBJ2-2; TRBD1 matches at 11 bases. With 1 base clipped from V and 6 bases from J, the junction kept 7 bases outside the gene matches. The germline V gene encodes CDR1 SQVTM and CDR2 ANQGSEA. The CDR3 runs 16 residues. The DNA for the CDR3 is TGCAGCGTTGAAGGGGGGACAGGGGGTTTCGCCGGGGAGCTGTTTTTT. Protein product: CSVEGGTGGFAGELFF.

The chain recombines TRBV4-1 with TRBJ1-2; 7 bases match TRBD1. Losses at the gene ends were 1 base for V and 4 bases for J; bases not matched to a gene: 6. The CDR3 length is 15 residues. In germline, CDR1 is MGHRA, CDR2 YSYEKL. CDR3 in DNA: TGCGCCAGCAGCCAAGTACAGGACAGGAGCTATGGCTACACCTTC. Protein sequence: CASSQVQDRSYGYTF.

The V and J genes are TRBV30 and TRBJ2-3; the match to TRBD2 covers 9 bases. This CDR3 is 16 amino acids long. Per the germline V gene, CDR1 is GTSNPN and CDR2 is SVGIG (reference sequence). The V and J ends lost 6 bases and 2 bases, in that order; junction bases with no gene match: 12. The CDR3 loop is CACLIAGATPTDTQYF. The CDR3 nucleotides read TGTGCCTGCCTAATAGCGGGAGCCACTCCCACAGATACGCAGTATTTT.

A few counts support this clone. Other DNA sequences of this sample code for an identical CDR3. V usage is TRBV29-1 and J usage is TRBJ2-7; possible D gene TRBD1, 7 bases. V was shortened by 4 bases and J by 3 bases, with 13 bases between the two germline ends. This CDR3 comprises 13 residues. Looked up from germline, CDR1 is SQVTM and CDR2 is ANQGSEA. The CDR3 sequence: CSVVGGGSYEQYF. The CDR3 nucleotides read TGCAGCGTTGTCGGAGGGGGCAGCTACGAGCAGTACTTC.

The V call is TRBV7-6, the J call TRBJ1-1; TRBD1 agrees at 7 bases. The CDR3 is 15 amino acids. Germline V lookup: CDR1 SGHVS, CDR2 FNYEAQ. The ends lost 8 bases at V and 2 bases at J; junction bases unmatched: 11. This CDR3 is CASSDLGGFNTEAFF. Here the CDR3 DNA reads TGTGCCAGCTCGGACCTAGGGGGCTTTAACACTGAAGCTTTCTTT.

This clone was observed a handful of times. This sequence joins TRBV5-6 and TRBJ2-7, with 13 bases aligning to TRBD2. The CDR3 extends over 15 amino acids. The junction had 6 bases not matched to a gene; V was cut back by 2 bases and J by 7 bases. CDR1 and CDR2 (germline): SGHDT, YYEEEE. The CDR3 spells CASSFGLAGVREQYF. DNA of the CDR3: TGTGCCAGCAGCTTCGGACTAGCGGGAGTGAGGGAGCAGTACTTC.

This clone appeared a few times. The chain uses TRBV13 and TRBJ2-1; maybe TRBD2 (5 bases). The CDR3 contains 12 residues. V dropped 1 base and J dropped 9 bases, with 7 bases sitting between them. Germline V gene sequence: CDR1 PRHDT, CDR2 FYEKMQ (reference sequence). The CDR3: CASSLVASEQFF. The CDR3 DNA follows: TGTGCCAGCAGCTTAGTAGCGTCTGAGCAGTTCTTC. Variable domain in full (rest from reference TRBV13 and TRBJ2-1): AAGVIQSPRHLIKEKRETATLKCYPIPRHDTVYWYQQGPGQDPQFLISFYEKMQSDKGSIPDRFSAQQFSDYHSELNMSSLELGDSALYFCASSLVASEQFFGPGTRLTVL.

V gene TRBV6-5 combines with J gene TRBJ2-7; weak D call: TRBD1 (5 bases). Trimming took 2 bases from V and 5 from J, leaving 13 bases between them. This CDR3 comprises 14 residues. Germline loops: CDR1 MNHEY, CDR2 SVGAGI. CDR3 DNA: TGTGCCAGCAGTTACAGGACATCCGTTGACGAGCAGTACTTC. This encodes CASSYRTSVDEQYF.

The chain links TRBV19 to TRBJ2-7; 8 bases are shared with TRBD1. The J segment lost 0 bases and the V segment lost 6 bases, leaving 4 bases of the junction unmatched. The CDR3 runs 14 residues. Germline assignment: CDR1 LNHDA and CDR2 SQIVND (reference sequence). CDR3 region: CASRPGTGSYEQYF. The CDR3 bases are TGTGCCAGTAGACCCGGGACAGGCTCCTACGAGCAGTACTTC.

CDR3 DNA sequence: TGTGCCAGCATCGGGACAGTGAACACTGAAGCTTTCTTT. This sequence encodes CASIGTVNTEAFF. The chain recombines TRBV5-6 with TRBJ1-1, with 7 positions matching TRBD1. The V and J ends lost 6 bases and 0 bases, in that order; junction bases with no gene match: 2. Germline V gives CDR1 SGHDT, CDR2 YYEEEE. The CDR3 spans 13 residues.

This clone was observed a few times. This rearrangement joins TRBV6-5 to TRBJ2-2; D unresolved. This CDR3 is 12 amino acids long. CDR1 and CDR2 from the germline V gene are MNHEY and SVGAGI. Trimming stripped 4 bases from V and 0 bases from J, with 0 bases between. The CDR3 here is CASSSNTGELFF. The DNA of the CDR3 is TGTGCCAGCAGTTCGAACACCGGGGAGCTGTTTTTT.

V is TRBV25-1 and J is TRBJ2-3; D tentatively fits TRBD1 or TRBD2 (6 bases each). The V end was cut by 0 bases, the J end by 3 bases, with 16 bases between. The CDR3 runs 17 residues. The germline V gene encodes CDR1 MGHDK and CDR2 SYGVNS. CDR3 protein: CASSEYSRGRLTDTQYF. CDR3 coding DNA: TGTGCCAGCAGTGAATATTCCCGGGGGCGGCTAACAGATACGCAGTATTTT. The whole variable domain, remainder taken from reference TRBV25-1 and TRBJ2-3, is EADIYQTPRYLVIGTGKKITLECSQTMGHDKMYWYQQDPGMELHLIHYSYGVNSTEKGDLSSESTVSRIRTEHFPLTLESARPSHTSQYLCASSEYSRGRLTDTQYFGPGTRLTVL.

As regards this clone: Other DNA sequences in this specimen translate into the identical CDR3. This rearrangement joins TRBV29-1 to TRBJ1-2; D ambiguous. The V end was cut by 1 base, the J end by 6 bases, with 6 bases between. The CDR3 is made up of 11 amino acids. Looked up from germline, CDR1 is SQVTM and CDR2 is ANQGSEA. Written as DNA, the CDR3 is TGCAGCGTTGAAGTCCGCGATGGCTACACCTTC. Protein sequence: CSVEVRDGYTF.

This clone occurred a few times. This rearrangement joins TRBV13 to TRBJ2-5; the match to TRBD2 covers 10 bases. Per germline, CDR1 PRHDT and CDR2 FYEKMQ (reference sequence). After removal of 3 bases from V and 4 bases from J, the junction contained 2 bases not matched to a gene. The CDR3 runs 14 residues. CDR3 nucleotide sequence: TGTGCCAGCAGCTTGATAGCGGGAGGAGAGACCCAGTACTTC. This translates into CASSLIAGGETQYF.

The genes are TRBV4-1 and TRBJ2-2; D might be TRBD1 (6 bases). CDR1 and CDR2 (germline): MGHRA, YSYEKL. Trimming took off 1 base at V and 7 bases at J, with 19 bases between the two ends. The CDR3 is made up of 17 amino acids. The CDR3: CASSQGEGTGLSGELFF. The CDR3 bases are TGCGCCAGCAGCCAAGGCGAAGGAACAGGGTTGAGCGGGGAGCTGTTTTTT.

V and J are TRBV7-9 and TRBJ2-5, with D possibly matching TRBD2 (6 bases). CDR3 size: 14 residues. The V end lost 6 bases, the J end lost 2 bases, and 13 bases lay between the germline ends. In germline, CDR1 is SEHNR, CDR2 FQNEAQ (reference sequence). As DNA, the CDR3 is TGTGCCAGCAGTCACCGGGACTTTCAAGAGACCCAGTACTTC. This encodes CASSHRDFQETQYF. The full variable domain, completed using reference TRBV7-9 and TRBJ2-5, is DTGVSQNPRHKITKRGQNVTFRCDPISEHNRLYWYRQTLGQGPEFLTYFQNEAQLEKSRLLSDRFSAERPKGSFSTLEIQRTEQGDSAMYLCASSHRDFQETQYFGPGTRLLVL.

V is TRBV29-1 and J is TRBJ2-7; D is uncertain. The CDR3 has 11 residues. V lost 6 bases and J lost 6, with 12 bases in between. Germline V gene sequence: CDR1 SQVTM, CDR2 ANQGSEA. CDR3 protein: CSVLKRGEQYF. For the CDR3, the DNA is TGCAGCGTGCTGAAGCGAGGCGAGCAGTACTTC.

The genes are TRBV5-1 and TRBJ2-1; 10 nucleotides match TRBD1. V dropped 4 bases and J dropped 3; count of bases not matched to a gene: 7. CDR1 is SGHRS and CDR2 is YFSETQ in the germline V gene. This CDR3 has 16 residues. Here the CDR3 reads CASSSPGQGFYNEQFF. For the CDR3, the DNA is TGCGCCAGCAGCAGTCCGGGACAGGGGTTCTACAATGAGCAGTTCTTC.

The chain employs TRBV6-4 and TRBJ2-1; a possible D gene is TRBD2 (6 bases). Between the trimmed V and J ends, which lost 4 bases and 5 bases, there was a span of 12 bases. Germline-derived CDR1 and CDR2 are MRHNA and SNTAGT. The CDR3 spans 14 residues. CDR3 amino acids: CASSGGRSDNEQFF. For the CDR3, the DNA is TGTGCCAGCAGTGGGGGGAGGAGCGACAATGAGCAGTTCTTC.